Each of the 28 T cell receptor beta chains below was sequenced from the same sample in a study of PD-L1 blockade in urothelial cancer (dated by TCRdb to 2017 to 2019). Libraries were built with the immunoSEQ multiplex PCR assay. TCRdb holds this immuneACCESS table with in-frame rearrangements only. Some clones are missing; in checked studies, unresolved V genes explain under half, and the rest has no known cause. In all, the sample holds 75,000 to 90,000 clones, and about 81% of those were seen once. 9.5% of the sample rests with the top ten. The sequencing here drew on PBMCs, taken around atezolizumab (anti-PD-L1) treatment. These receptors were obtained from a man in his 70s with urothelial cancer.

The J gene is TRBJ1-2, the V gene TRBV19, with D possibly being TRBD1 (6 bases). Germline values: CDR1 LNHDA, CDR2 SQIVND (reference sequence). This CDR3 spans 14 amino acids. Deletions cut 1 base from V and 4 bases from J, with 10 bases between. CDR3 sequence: CASSIVQGGYGYTF. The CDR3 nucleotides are TGTGCCAGTAGTATAGTACAGGGTGGCTATGGCTACACCTTC.

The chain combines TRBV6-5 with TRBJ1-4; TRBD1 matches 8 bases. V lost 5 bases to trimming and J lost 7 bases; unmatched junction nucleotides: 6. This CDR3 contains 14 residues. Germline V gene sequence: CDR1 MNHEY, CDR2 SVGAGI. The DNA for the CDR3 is TGTGCCAGCAGTACTACAGGGGGTGGTGAAAAACTGTTTTTT. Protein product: CASSTTGGGEKLFF.

The CDR3 spells CASSLGLDRTGGYTF. The CDR3, as DNA: TGTGCCAGCAGCTTGGGTCTGGACCGAACAGGCGGCTACACCTTC. The chain has TRBV5-5 and TRBJ1-2; the D gene is possibly TRBD1 (5 bases). Germline V gene lookup returns CDR1 SGHKS and CDR2 YYEKEE (reference sequence). The CDR3 has 15 residues. V lost 0 bases, J lost 8 bases, and 17 bases lay in between.

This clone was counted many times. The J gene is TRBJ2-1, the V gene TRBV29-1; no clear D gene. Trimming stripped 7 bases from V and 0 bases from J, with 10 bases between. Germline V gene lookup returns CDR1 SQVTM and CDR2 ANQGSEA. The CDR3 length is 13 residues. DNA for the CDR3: TGCAGCGCCCTCACGAGCTCCTACAATGAGCAGTTCTTC. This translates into CSALTSSYNEQFF.

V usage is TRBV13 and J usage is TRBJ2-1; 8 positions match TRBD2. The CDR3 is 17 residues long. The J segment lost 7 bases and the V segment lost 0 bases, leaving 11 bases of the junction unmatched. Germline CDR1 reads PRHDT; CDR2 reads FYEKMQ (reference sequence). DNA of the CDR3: TGTGCCAGCAGCTTAGGCTACGGGAGGGCCATAATAAATGAGCAGTTCTTC. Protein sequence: CASSLGYGRAIINEQFF.

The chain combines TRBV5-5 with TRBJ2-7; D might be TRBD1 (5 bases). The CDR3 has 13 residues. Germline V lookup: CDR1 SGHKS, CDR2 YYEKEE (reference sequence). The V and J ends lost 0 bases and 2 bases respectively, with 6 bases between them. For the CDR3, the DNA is TGTGCCAGCAGCTTGGGGGGCCCCTACGAGCAGTACTTC. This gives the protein CASSLGGPYEQYF.

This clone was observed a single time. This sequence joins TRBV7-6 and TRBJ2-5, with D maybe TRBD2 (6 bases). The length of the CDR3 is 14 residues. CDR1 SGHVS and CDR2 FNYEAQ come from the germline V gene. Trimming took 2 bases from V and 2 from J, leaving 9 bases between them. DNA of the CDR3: TGTGCCAGCAGCTTATGGGAGGCGCAAGAGACCCAGTACTTC. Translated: CASSLWEAQETQYF.

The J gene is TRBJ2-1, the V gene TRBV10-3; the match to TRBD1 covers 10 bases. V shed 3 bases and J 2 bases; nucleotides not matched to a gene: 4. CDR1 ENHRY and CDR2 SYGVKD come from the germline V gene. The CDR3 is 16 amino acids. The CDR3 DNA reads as TGTGCCATCAGTGACTTAGGACAGGGGGCCTACAATGAGCAGTTCTTC. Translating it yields CAISDLGQGAYNEQFF.

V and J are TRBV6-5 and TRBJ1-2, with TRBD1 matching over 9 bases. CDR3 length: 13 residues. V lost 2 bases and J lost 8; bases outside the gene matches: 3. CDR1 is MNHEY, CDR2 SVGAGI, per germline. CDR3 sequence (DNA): TGTGCCAGCAGTTACGGGACAGGGAACGGCTACACCTTC. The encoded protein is CASSYGTGNGYTF.

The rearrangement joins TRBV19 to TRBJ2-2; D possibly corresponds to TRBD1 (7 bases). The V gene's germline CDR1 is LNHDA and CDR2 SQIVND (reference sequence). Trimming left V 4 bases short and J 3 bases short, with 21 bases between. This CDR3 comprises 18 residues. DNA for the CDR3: TGTGCCAGTAGTACCAGACAGGGAGGACGTTGGGACACCGGGGAGCTGTTTTTT. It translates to CASSTRQGGRWDTGELFF.

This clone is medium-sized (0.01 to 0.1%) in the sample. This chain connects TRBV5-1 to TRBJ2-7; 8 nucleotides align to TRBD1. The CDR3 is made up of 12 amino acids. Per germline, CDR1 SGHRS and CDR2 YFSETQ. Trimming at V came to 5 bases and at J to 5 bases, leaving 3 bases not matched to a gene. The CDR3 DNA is TGCGCCAGCAGGGACAGGGAAAACGAGCAGTACTTC. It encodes CASRDRENEQYF.

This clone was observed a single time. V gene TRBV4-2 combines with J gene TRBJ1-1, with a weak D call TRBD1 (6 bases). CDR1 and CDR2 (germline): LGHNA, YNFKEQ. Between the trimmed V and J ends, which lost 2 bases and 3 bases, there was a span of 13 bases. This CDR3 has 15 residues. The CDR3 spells CASSQPDRSYTEAFF. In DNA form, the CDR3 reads TGTGCCAGCAGCCAACCGGACAGAAGCTACACTGAAGCTTTCTTT.

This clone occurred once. As DNA, the CDR3 is TGTGCCAGTAGTATAAGACCAGGGGCGGCAGCTTTCTTT. Amino acid sequence: CASSIRPGAAAFF. The chain has TRBV19 and TRBJ1-1; perhaps TRBD1 as D (6 bases). Germline V gene sequence: CDR1 LNHDA, CDR2 SQIVND (reference sequence). The V end was cut by 2 bases, the J end by 10 bases, with 14 bases between. This CDR3 comprises 13 residues.

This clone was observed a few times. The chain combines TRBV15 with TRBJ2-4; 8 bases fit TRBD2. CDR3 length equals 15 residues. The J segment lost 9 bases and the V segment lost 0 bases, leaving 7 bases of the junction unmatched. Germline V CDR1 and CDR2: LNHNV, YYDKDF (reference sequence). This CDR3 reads CATSRDRGGVSIQYF. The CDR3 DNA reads TGTGCCACCAGCAGAGATCGGGGGGGAGTGAGCATTCAGTACTTC.

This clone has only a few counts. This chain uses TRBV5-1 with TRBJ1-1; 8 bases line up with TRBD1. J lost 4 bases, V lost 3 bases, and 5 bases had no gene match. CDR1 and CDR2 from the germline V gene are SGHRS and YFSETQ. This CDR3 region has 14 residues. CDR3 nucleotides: TGCGCCAGCAGCTCAGGACAGGGAGGCACTGAAGCTTTCTTT. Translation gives CASSSGQGGTEAFF.

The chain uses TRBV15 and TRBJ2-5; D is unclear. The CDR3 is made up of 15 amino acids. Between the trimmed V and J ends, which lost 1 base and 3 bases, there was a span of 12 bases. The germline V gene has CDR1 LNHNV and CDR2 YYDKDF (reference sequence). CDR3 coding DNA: TGTGCCACCAGCAGAGGCCAAGCAGAGGAAGAGACCCAGTACTTC. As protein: CATSRGQAEEETQYF.

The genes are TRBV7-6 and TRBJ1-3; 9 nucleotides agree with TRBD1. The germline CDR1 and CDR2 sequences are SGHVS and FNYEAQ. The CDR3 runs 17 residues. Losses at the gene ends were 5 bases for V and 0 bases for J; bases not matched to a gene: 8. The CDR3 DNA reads TGTGCCAGCAGCAAAACAGGGGGCCTCAACTCTGGAAACACCATATATTTT. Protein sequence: CASSKTGGLNSGNTIYF.

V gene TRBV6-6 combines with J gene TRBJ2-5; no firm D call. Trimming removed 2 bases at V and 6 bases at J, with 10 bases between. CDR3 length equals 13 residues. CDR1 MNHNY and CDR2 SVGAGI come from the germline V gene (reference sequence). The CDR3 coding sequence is TGTGCCAGCAGTTACGAATTAGATCAGACCCAGTACTTC. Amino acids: CASSYELDQTQYF.

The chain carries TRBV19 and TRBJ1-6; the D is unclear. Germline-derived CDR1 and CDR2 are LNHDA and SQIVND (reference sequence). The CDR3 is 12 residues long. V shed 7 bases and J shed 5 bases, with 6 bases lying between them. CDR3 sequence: CASTGNNSPLHF. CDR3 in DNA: TGTGCCAGTACGGGGAATAATTCACCCCTCCACTTT.

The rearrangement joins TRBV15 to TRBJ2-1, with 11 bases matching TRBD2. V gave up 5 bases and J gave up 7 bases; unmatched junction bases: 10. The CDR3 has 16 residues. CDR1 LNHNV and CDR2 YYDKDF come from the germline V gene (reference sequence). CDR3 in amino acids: CATSRGLAGGQNEQFF. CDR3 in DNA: TGTGCCACCAGCCGTGGCTTAGCGGGGGGGCAGAATGAGCAGTTCTTC.

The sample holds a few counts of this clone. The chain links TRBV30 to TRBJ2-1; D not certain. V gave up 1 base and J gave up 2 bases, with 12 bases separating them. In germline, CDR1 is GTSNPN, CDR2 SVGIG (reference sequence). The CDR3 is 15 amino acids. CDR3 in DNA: TGTGCCTGGAGTGCTGGGCATACCGCCTACAATGAGCAGTTCTTC. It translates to CAWSAGHTAYNEQFF. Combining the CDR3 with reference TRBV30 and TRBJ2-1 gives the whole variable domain SQTIHQWPATLVQPVGSPLSLECTVEGTSNPNLYWYRQAAGRGLQLLFYSVGIGQISSEVPQNLSASRPQDRQFILSSKKLLLSDSGFYLCAWSAGHTAYNEQFFGPGTRLTVL.

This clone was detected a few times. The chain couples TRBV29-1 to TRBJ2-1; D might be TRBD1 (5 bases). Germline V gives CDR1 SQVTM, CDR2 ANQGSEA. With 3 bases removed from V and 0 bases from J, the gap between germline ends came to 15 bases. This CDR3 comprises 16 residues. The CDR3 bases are TGCAGCGTTGATGGGGTAGCTGACAGCTCCTACAATGAGCAGTTCTTC. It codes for CSVDGVADSSYNEQFF.

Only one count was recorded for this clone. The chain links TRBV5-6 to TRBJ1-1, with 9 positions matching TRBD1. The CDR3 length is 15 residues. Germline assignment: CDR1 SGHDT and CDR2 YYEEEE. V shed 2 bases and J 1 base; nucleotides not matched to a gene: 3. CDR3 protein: CASSLGQGTNTEAFF. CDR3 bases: TGTGCCAGCAGCTTAGGACAGGGGACGAACACTGAAGCTTTCTTT. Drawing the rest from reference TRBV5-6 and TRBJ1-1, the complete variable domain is DAGVTQSPTHLIKTRGQQVTLRCSPKSGHDTVSWYQQALGQGPQFIFQYYEEEERQRGNFPDRFSGHQFPNYSSELNVNALLLGDSALYLCASSLGQGTNTEAFFGQGTRLTVV.

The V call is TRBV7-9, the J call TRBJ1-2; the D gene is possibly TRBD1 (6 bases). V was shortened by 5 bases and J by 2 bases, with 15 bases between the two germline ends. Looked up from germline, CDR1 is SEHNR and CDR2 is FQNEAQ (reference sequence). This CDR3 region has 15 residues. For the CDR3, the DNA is TGTGCCAGCAGCGACGCCGGGACACCCAACTATGGCTACACCTTC. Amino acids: CASSDAGTPNYGYTF.

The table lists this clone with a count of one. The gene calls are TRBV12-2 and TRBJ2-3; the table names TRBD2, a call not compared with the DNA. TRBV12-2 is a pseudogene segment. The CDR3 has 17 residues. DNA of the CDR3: TGTGCAAGTCGCTTAATTAGGTTTCTAGCGGGCATCAGTACGCAGTATTTT. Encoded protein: CASRLIRFLAGISTQYF.

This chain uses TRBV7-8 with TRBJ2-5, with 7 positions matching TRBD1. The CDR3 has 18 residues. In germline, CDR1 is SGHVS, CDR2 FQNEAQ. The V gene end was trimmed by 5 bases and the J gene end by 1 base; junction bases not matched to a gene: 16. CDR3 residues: CASSREGKWGQPQETQYF. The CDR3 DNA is TGTGCCAGCAGCCGTGAAGGCAAATGGGGACAGCCCCAAGAGACCCAGTACTTC.

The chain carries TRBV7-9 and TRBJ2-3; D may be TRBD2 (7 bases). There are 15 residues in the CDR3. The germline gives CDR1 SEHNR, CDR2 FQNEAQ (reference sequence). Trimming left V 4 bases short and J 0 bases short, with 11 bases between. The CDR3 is CASSSRGASTDTQYF. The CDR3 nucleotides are TGTGCCAGCAGCTCCCGGGGGGCCAGCACAGATACGCAGTATTTT.

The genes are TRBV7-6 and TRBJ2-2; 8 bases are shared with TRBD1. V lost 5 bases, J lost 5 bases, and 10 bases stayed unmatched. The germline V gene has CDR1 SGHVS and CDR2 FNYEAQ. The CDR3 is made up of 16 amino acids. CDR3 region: CASSLTLDRATGELFF. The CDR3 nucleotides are TGTGCCAGCAGCCTAACCTTGGACAGGGCGACCGGGGAGCTGTTTTTT.